This passage covers 26 T cell receptor beta chains from one sample sequenced in a study of vaccination effects on CD4 cells after COVID-19. The protocol was immunoSEQ multiplex PCR, while the TCRdb copy is restricted to in-frame clones and leaves out a portion. Seen here are about 45,000 clones, around 79% observed once, and the top ten hold approximately 28%. ViraFEST expansion of antigen-specific CD4+ T cells with viral peptide pools preceded sequencing. The culture ran for about eleven days before CD4+ T cells were isolated. PCR-confirmed SARS-CoV-2 infection occurred in the person between March and December 2020. For these receptors, no antigen is known. This sample comprised CD4+ T cells from PBMCs cultured with a peptide pool, obtained before COVID-19 vaccination. These receptors were collected from a human donor who had a prior SARS-CoV-2 infection.

A single count supports this clone. This chain uses TRBV5-6 with TRBJ2-7, with D hard to call. The CDR3 covers 12 residues. The V gene lost 3 bases and the J gene lost 7 bases, with 11 bases spanning the gap. Per germline, CDR1 SGHDT and CDR2 YYEEEE. CDR3 protein: CASSSYYTEQYF. In DNA, the CDR3 is TGTGCCAGCAGCTCTTATTATACGGAGCAGTACTTC.

J is TRBJ1-2 and V is TRBV24-1; weak D call: TRBD1 (6 bases). Per the germline V gene, CDR1 is KGHDR and CDR2 is SFDVKD. The CDR3 covers 15 residues. Trimming left V 0 bases short and J 8 bases short, with 15 bases between. CDR3: CATSDLSGERRGYTF. As DNA, the CDR3 is TGTGCCACCAGTGATTTGTCAGGGGAGCGGCGAGGCTACACCTTC.

The chain carries TRBV7-6 and TRBJ2-3; 9 bases agree with TRBD2. From germline, CDR1 is SGHVS and CDR2 FNYEAQ. Trimming at V came to 6 bases and at J to 2 bases, leaving 9 bases not matched to a gene. This CDR3 comprises 16 residues. The CDR3 region is CASSSGTSWITDTQYF. The DNA for the CDR3 is TGTGCCAGCAGTTCCGGGACTAGCTGGATCACAGATACGCAGTATTTT.

The chain carries TRBV30 and TRBJ2-7; D remains ambiguous. This CDR3 has 14 residues. The V and J ends lost 2 bases and 3 bases respectively, with 14 bases between them. Looked up from germline, CDR1 is GTSNPN and CDR2 is SVGIG (reference sequence). CDR3 loop: CAWSPPGQVYEQYF. The CDR3 region has the DNA TGTGCCTGGAGTCCTCCTGGCCAGGTCTACGAGCAGTACTTC.

The chain combines TRBV4-1 with TRBJ2-3; the D is unclear. The length of the CDR3 is 14 residues. Between the trimmed V and J ends, which lost 1 base and 5 bases, there was a span of 10 bases. CDR1 is MGHRA and CDR2 is YSYEKL in the germline V gene. CDR3 bases: TGCGCCAGCAGCCAAGCTCAGACACGAGATACGCAGTATTTT. It translates to CASSQAQTRDTQYF.

Only a few counts were recorded for this clone. V is TRBV5-3 and J is TRBJ2-3; D is perhaps TRBD2 (6 bases). TRBV5-3 carries the ORF label, with uncertain function. The CDR3 consists of 14 residues. V was pared by 1 base and J by 6 bases, with 12 bases between. The CDR3 loop reads CARSLYGTADTQYF. The DNA of the CDR3 is TGTGCCAGAAGCTTGTACGGGACTGCCGATACGCAGTATTTT.

The chain uses TRBV7-2 and TRBJ1-2; 8 positions agree with TRBD1. Germline trimming cut 5 bases from V and 7 bases from J; bases unmatched to any gene: 6. The CDR3 spans 13 residues. The V gene's germline CDR1 is SGHTA and CDR2 FQGNSA. CDR3 region: CASSPDREGGYTF. CDR3 coding DNA: TGTGCCAGCAGCCCGGACAGGGAGGGTGGCTACACCTTC.

The chain employs TRBV28 and TRBJ2-7; D perhaps matches TRBD1 (5 bases). Germline CDR1 MDHEN, CDR2 SYDVKM. This CDR3 contains 14 residues. The V and J ends lost 6 bases and 5 bases respectively, with 17 bases between them. The DNA of the CDR3 is TGTGCCAGCAGCTCAGGGTTCGTGGTCCACGAGCAGTACTTC. Translated, it gives CASSSGFVVHEQYF.

The table lists this clone with a count of one. The V and J genes are TRBV2 and TRBJ1-4; 7 positions match TRBD1. The CDR3 is 13 amino acids. CDR1 is SNHLY and CDR2 is FYNNEI in the germline V gene. The trim removed 6 bases at V and 7 bases at J, leaving 5 bases unmatched. The CDR3 loop is CASSRDRSEKLFF. Written as DNA, the CDR3 is TGTGCCAGCAGCCGGGACAGAAGTGAAAAACTGTTTTTT. The full variable domain, completed using reference TRBV2 and TRBJ1-4, is EPEVTQTPSHQVTQMGQEVILRCVPISNHLYFYWYRQILGQKVEFLVSFYNNEISEKSEIFDDQFSVERPDGSNFTLKIRSTKLEDSAMYFCASSRDRSEKLFFGSGTQLSVL.

The V call is TRBV21-1, the J call TRBJ2-7. TRBV21-1 is recorded as a pseudogene. This CDR3 is 14 amino acids long. In DNA, the CDR3 is TGTGCCAGCAGCGCCCCGGAGGACACCTACGAGCAGTACTTC. Its protein is CASSAPEDTYEQYF.

This sequence joins TRBV27 and TRBJ2-5, with 10 bases fitting TRBD2. V shed 5 bases and J 3 bases; nucleotides not matched to a gene: 6. The CDR3 runs to 15 residues. Germline V gene data show CDR1 as MNHEY and CDR2 as SMNVEV (reference sequence). The CDR3 region has the DNA TGTGCCAGCAGTCCCAGGACTAGCGGAGAAGAGACCCAGTACTTC. It codes for CASSPRTSGEETQYF.

The chain carries TRBV3-1 (or the pseudogene TRBV3-2) and TRBJ2-5, with TRBD2 matching over 10 bases. The V and J ends lost 1 base and 5 bases, in that order; junction bases with no gene match: 10. This CDR3 has 17 amino acids. CDR1 is LGHDT, CDR2 YNNKEL, per germline (reference sequence). CDR3 sequence (DNA): TGTGCCAGCAGCCAAGTTTATGACAGCGGGGGGGCTGAGACCCAGTACTTC. Translating gives CASSQVYDSGGAETQYF.

This clone has just one count. The genes are TRBV10-3 and TRBJ2-7; D gene ambiguous. The length of the CDR3 is 13 residues. CDR1 and CDR2 from the germline V gene are ENHRY and SYGVKD. V was trimmed by 0 bases and J by 2 bases, leaving 5 bases between them. DNA for the CDR3: TGTGCCATCAGTGAGTCGTTCCCCTACGAGCAGTACTTC. The encoded protein is CAISESFPYEQYF.

The chain couples TRBV25-1 to TRBJ2-7, with 13 bases lining up with TRBD2. There are 15 residues in the CDR3. V was clipped by 5 bases and J by 4 bases; unmatched bases: 5. CDR1 MGHDK and CDR2 SYGVNS come from the germline V gene. Here the CDR3 reads CASSPPTSGGYEQYF. CDR3 DNA sequence: TGTGCCAGCAGTCCCCCGACTAGCGGGGGGTACGAGCAGTACTTC.

This clone was counted only a few times. The V and J genes are TRBV20-1 and TRBJ2-3; D is ambiguous. CDR1 and CDR2 (germline): DFQATT, SNEGSKA (reference sequence). The CDR3 contains 11 residues. The ends were cut back, 6 bases at V and 4 bases at J, with 8 bases in the middle. The CDR3 sequence: CSAGPPDTQYF. The CDR3 DNA is TGCAGTGCCGGGCCCCCAGATACGCAGTATTTT.

The J gene is TRBJ2-1, the V gene TRBV5-1; 9 nucleotides line up with TRBD2. The germline gives CDR1 SGHRS, CDR2 YFSETQ. The CDR3 consists of 15 residues. Trimming cost V 5 bases and J 5 bases; bases outside gene matches: 8. CDR3 sequence: CASRGLASIHNEQFF. In nucleotides, the CDR3 is TGCGCCAGCAGGGGACTAGCTTCAATCCACAATGAGCAGTTCTTC. Supplemented by reference TRBV5-1 and TRBJ2-1, the full variable domain reads KAGVTQTPRYLIKTRGQQVTLSCSPISGHRSVSWYQQTPGQGLQFLFEYFSETQRNKGNFPGRFSGRQFSNSRSEMNVSTLELGDSALYLCASRGLASIHNEQFFGPGTRLTVL.

This clone was found a few times. The chain has TRBV10-3 and TRBJ1-5; unclear D gene. The CDR3 contains 14 residues. The germline gives CDR1 ENHRY, CDR2 SYGVKD. Trimming shortened V by 10 bases and J by 4 bases, and 17 bases separated the two germline ends. The CDR3 reads CATVQGLSNQPQHF. CDR3 DNA: TGTGCCACAGTTCAAGGGTTAAGTAATCAGCCCCAGCATTTT.

The chain has TRBV4-3 and TRBJ1-2; 7 nucleotides match TRBD1. V lost 0 bases and J lost 8; bases outside the gene matches: 9. Germline lookup yields CDR1 LGHNA and CDR2 YSLEER. CDR3 length: 15 residues. For the CDR3, the DNA is TGCGCCAGCAGCCAAGATCGGCAGGGGGGAGTAGGCTACACCTTC. It translates to CASSQDRQGGVGYTF.

The V gene is TRBV19, the J gene TRBJ1-6; D gene ambiguous. Deletions cut 7 bases from V and 10 bases from J, with 14 bases between. CDR3 length: 13 amino acids. Germline CDR1 reads LNHDA; CDR2 reads SQIVND (reference sequence). The CDR3 sequence is CASNEFLKSPLHF. The CDR3 DNA follows: TGTGCCAGTAATGAATTTTTGAAGTCACCCCTCCACTTT. The entire variable domain, with the rest obtained from reference TRBV19 and TRBJ1-6, is as follows: DGGITQSPKYLFRKEGQNVTLSCEQNLNHDAMYWYRQDPGQGLRLIYYSQIVNDFQKGDIAEGYSVSREKKESFPLTVTSAQKNPTAFYLCASNEFLKSPLHFGNGTRLTVT.

The J gene is TRBJ2-3, the V gene TRBV7-6; D is perhaps TRBD1 or TRBD2 (7 bases each). Between the trimmed V and J ends, which lost 4 bases and 7 bases, there was a span of 15 bases. This CDR3 has 14 amino acids. CDR1 is SGHVS and CDR2 is FNYEAQ in the germline V gene. CDR3 residues: CASSSRGRGNTQYF. The CDR3 nucleotides read TGTGCCAGCAGCTCCAGGGGGAGGGGGAATACGCAGTATTTT.

V is TRBV6-2 or TRBV6-3 and J is TRBJ2-1; D is tentatively TRBD1 or TRBD2 (5 bases each). CDR3 length: 17 amino acids. Germline CDR1 and CDR2: MNHEY and SVGEGT. Trimming removed 5 bases at V and 2 bases at J, with 19 bases between. For the CDR3, the DNA is TGTGCCAGCAGTCTCCGGGGTGGGGGTGTCACCTACAATGAGCAGTTCTTC. Protein sequence: CASSLRGGGVTYNEQFF.

The chain joins TRBV7-2 to TRBJ1-5, with a possible D match to TRBD1 (6 bases). From germline, CDR1 is SGHTA and CDR2 FQGNSA. This CDR3 has 15 residues. V lost 1 base to trimming and J lost 6 bases, with 13 bases between them. The CDR3 nucleotides read TGTGCCAGCAGCTTAGACCCGGGGGCAATTCAGCCCCAGCATTTT. As protein: CASSLDPGAIQPQHF.

This CDR3 is CASSPRELSTDTQYF. The DNA of the CDR3 is TGCGCCAGCAGCCCGCGGGAATTAAGCACAGATACGCAGTATTTT. V usage is TRBV4-1 and J usage is TRBJ2-3; TRBD2 is a possible D gene (6 bases). The CDR3 is made up of 15 amino acids. Germline V gene sequence: CDR1 MGHRA, CDR2 YSYEKL. V dropped 4 bases and J dropped 0 bases, with 11 bases sitting between them.

CDR3: CASSPLRVGETQYF. In nucleotides, the CDR3 is TGTGCCAGCAGCCCGCTTAGGGTTGGGGAGACCCAGTACTTC. The chain recombines TRBV5-4 with TRBJ2-5; D not resolved. V was shortened by 4 bases and J by 5 bases, with 15 bases between the two germline ends. The germline CDR1 and CDR2 sequences are SGHNT and YYREEE (reference sequence). This CDR3 has 14 amino acids. Full variable domain (outside the CDR3, taken from reference TRBV5-4 and TRBJ2-5): ETGVTQSPTHLIKTRGQQVTLRCSSQSGHNTVSWYQQALGQGPQFIFQYYREEENGRGNFPPRFSGLQFPNYSSELNVNALELDDSALYLCASSPLRVGETQYFGPGTRLLVL.

DNA of the CDR3: TGTGCCAGCAGCGGCGTAGCGGCAAAGGGTACGCAGTATTTT. Amino acid sequence: CASSGVAAKGTQYF. This rearrangement joins TRBV7-2 to TRBJ2-3; D possibly corresponds to TRBD2 (6 bases). The CDR3 covers 14 residues. V lost 5 bases and J lost 8, with 17 bases in between. CDR1 SGHTA and CDR2 FQGNSA come from the germline V gene.

The chain couples TRBV6-6 to TRBJ1-5, with D unresolved. The V end lost 3 bases, the J end lost 9 bases, and 9 bases lay between the germline ends. CDR3 length: 12 amino acids. Germline CDR1 and CDR2: MNHNY and SVGAGI (reference sequence). The CDR3 DNA sequence: TGTGCCAGCAGTTATCTGGTGCGGCCCCAGCATTTT. Its protein product is CASSYLVRPQHF.